This T cell receptor (beta chain) was obtained from a study of spatial heterogeneity in lung cancer. Time point: sample taken at primary tumor resection. One entry per CDR3 protein, called by TCRdb with MiXCR from the 5' RACE reads. The sample lists about 12,000 distinct CDR3 sequences, 6% to 7% seen once, with around 3.4% in the top ten. The CDR3 is 19 amino acids. J gave up 1 base and V 3 bases, and 20 bases lay outside the gene matches. CDR1 and CDR2 from the germline V gene are DFQATT and SNEGSKA (reference sequence). Study observations and caveats: Counts of expanded alpha and beta TCRs within tumors tracked the tumor nonsynonymous mutation count.

This clonotype was picked up many times. As yet, its antigen is unknown. The chain uses TRBV20-1 and TRBJ1-2, with 7 bases that match TRBD1. This clonotype originated in a female donor with early-stage non-small cell lung cancer. The sequenced sample was lung tumor tissue, obtained at surgery. CDR3 residues: CSASGRGSVGRKFNYGYTF. Written as DNA, the CDR3 is TGCAGTGCTAGTGGCAGGGGGAGTGTGGGCCGAAAGTTTAACTATGGCTACACCTTC.